These T cell receptor beta chains were read from a single sample in a study of human T cells and chemical hapten exposure. TCRdb itself ran the RACE reads through MiXCR, one entry per CDR3 protein. The table lists about 340,000 distinct CDR3 sequences, approximately 6.3% of them singletons. The sample here was whole blood, taken in connection with sensitization to the hapten diphenylcyclopropenone (DPC). The receptors derive from a woman in her late teens or twenties with alopecia areata. Some clones in this sample may be carry-over from other donors' samples. Each CDR3 is given with its conserved first and last residue. The order of the fields is V gene, J gene, D gene, clone size, CDR3 DNA, CDR3 protein. The D gene is left open where the match is weak. Size values are once, few and many counts, or a class for expanded clones, and some rows have none.

>TRBV6-5|TRBJ2-6|.|many
TGTGCCAGTAGGACTGCTAGCTCTGGGGCCAACGTCCTGACTTTC
CASRTASSGANVLTF
>TRBV7-9|TRBJ2-5|.|few
TGTGCCAGCAGCTTCCCCGGACCGTCGGGGACCCAGTACTTC
CASSFPGPSGTQYF
>TRBV7-8|TRBJ1-6|TRBD1|once
TGTGCCAGCAGCGATTTAGACAGGGGGTCCTATAATTCACCCCTCCACTTT
CASSDLDRGSYNSPLHF
>TRBV27|TRBJ2-2|.|few
TGTGCCAGCAGTCCTACAGGGAGCGGGGAGCTGTTTTTT
CASSPTGSGELFF
>TRBV6-5|TRBJ1-2|TRBD1|few
TGTGCCAGCAGTTACTCGGACAGGGCTTTATACTATGGCTACACCTTC
CASSYSDRALYYGYTF
>TRBV28|TRBJ2-5|.|many
TGTGCCAGCAGTTTCCCGGACTTACAAGAGACCCAGTACTTC
CASSFPDLQETQYF
>TRBV14|TRBJ1-1|.|few
TGTGCCAGCAGCCCTAATAGGGGAGGCACTGAAGCTTTCTTT
CASSPNRGGTEAFF
>TRBV4-2|TRBJ1-1|TRBD1|.
TGTGCCAGCAGCCAAGCGGGACAGAGAGGAACTGAAGCTTTCTTT
CASSQAGQRGTEAFF
>TRBV13|TRBJ1-5|.|few
TGTGCCAGCAGCAAGAGGAATCAGCCCCAGCATTTT
CASSKRNQPQHF
>TRBV19|TRBJ2-1|TRBD1|.
TGTGCCAGTAGTAACCGGGACAGGGGGCTCGATGAGCAGTTCTTC
CASSNRDRGLDEQFF
>TRBV13|TRBJ1-1|.|many
TGTGCCAGCAGCTACGGCGGACCGATGGGAGCTTTCTTT
CASSYGGPMGAFF
>TRBV5-5|TRBJ2-4|.|few
TGTGCCAGCAGCTTGTTTCAGGGTGCCAAAAACATTCAGTACTTC
CASSLFQGAKNIQYF
>TRBV6-6|TRBJ1-1|.|many
TGTGCCAGCAGTTATCCGCAGTCAGGGGCGAACACTGAAGCTTTCTTT
CASSYPQSGANTEAFF
>TRBV28|TRBJ2-5|.|many
TGTGCCAGCAGTTCCCTTAGGACCCAGTACTTC
CASSSLRTQYF
>TRBV7-9|TRBJ1-2|.|few
TGTGCCAGCAGCCCCATGGACAAGGGCTATGGCTACACCTTC
CASSPMDKGYGYTF
>TRBV14|TRBJ2-6|.|.
TGTGCCAGCAGCCAAGGATCAATAGGTGGGGCCAACGTCCTGACTTTC
CASSQGSIGGANVLTF
>TRBV12-3/TRBV12-4|TRBJ2-2|.|many
TGTGCCAGCAGCCCCCTGGGCACCGGGGAGCTGTTTTTT
CASSPLGTGELFF
>TRBV18|TRBJ1-2|.|few
TGTGCCAGCTCACCCACCTCCCAGGCGAAACCATTCTATGGCTACACCTTC
CASSPTSQAKPFYGYTF
>TRBV6-6|TRBJ2-7|TRBD1|many
TGTGCCAGCAGTTACAAAGGTCTGACGGACAGGGGGTACTACGAGCAGTACTTC
CASSYKGLTDRGYYEQYF
>TRBV20-1|TRBJ2-5|.|few
TGCAGTGCTTTCGGAACTAGATTCCAAGAGACCCAGTACTTC
CSAFGTRFQETQYF
>TRBV3-1|TRBJ1-2|.|.
TGTGCCAGCAGCCAAGATTATGGCTACACCTTC
CASSQDYGYTF
>TRBV9|TRBJ2-7|.|few
TGTGCCAGCAGCGTAGGGACTGTCTCCTACGAGCAGTACTTC
CASSVGTVSYEQYF
>TRBV6-5|TRBJ1-6|TRBD1|few
TGTGCCAGCAGTTACTCTGACAGGGTAATATCACCCCTCCACTTT
CASSYSDRVISPLHF
>TRBV6-5|TRBJ2-1|TRBD1|.
TGTGCCAGCAGCCCCGGGACAGGGGACGATGAGCAGTTCTTC
CASSPGTGDDEQFF
>TRBV29-1|TRBJ1-1|.|.
TGCAGCGTTGTGCCGGGGAGCACTGAAGCTTTCTTT
CSVVPGSTEAFF
>TRBV5-1|TRBJ2-3|.|.
TGCGCCAGCAGCGACAACGACGTCCCAGATACGCAGTATTTT
CASSDNDVPDTQYF
>TRBV12-3/TRBV12-4|TRBJ2-3|.|.
TGTGCCAGCAGTTTGAACAGGATCCCAGATACGCAGTATTTT
CASSLNRIPDTQYF
>TRBV6-6|TRBJ2-5|.|few
TGTGCCAGCGAGGAGGGACAAGAGACCCAGTACTTC
CASEEGQETQYF
>TRBV4-1|TRBJ2-7|.|many
TGCGCCAGCAGCCAAGTGGGGGGCTTCCTAACCTACGAGCAGTACTTC
CASSQVGGFLTYEQYF
>TRBV18|TRBJ2-3|.|.
TGTGCCAGCTCACCAACGGGGCACTCTAGCACAGATACGCAGTATTTT
CASSPTGHSSTDTQYF
>TRBV28|TRBJ1-6|.|many
TGTGCCAGCAGTTTTGGTCGGGCACAGGGCTATAATTCACCCCTCCACTTT
CASSFGRAQGYNSPLHF
>TRBV20-1|TRBJ2-3|.|many
TGCAGTGCTAGAGGCATCACTAGCTTAGATACGCAGTATTTT
CSARGITSLDTQYF
>TRBV4-3|TRBJ1-3|.|.
TGCGCCAGCAGCCAAGATAATGGGCAGGGAAACACCATATATTTT
CASSQDNGQGNTIYF
>TRBV7-3|TRBJ1-1|.|.
TGTGCCAGCAGCTTTGGGGACCAGCTAATCACCATGAACACTGAAGCTTTCTTT
CASSFGDQLITMNTEAFF
>TRBV7-9|TRBJ1-1|.|few
TGTGCCAGCAGCTTCGACCCGAGGACTGAAGCTTTCTTT
CASSFDPRTEAFF
>TRBV7-3|TRBJ2-1|.|.
TGTGCCAGCAGCAAGGAGGTTACGAATGAGCAGTTCTTC
CASSKEVTNEQFF
>TRBV5-6|TRBJ2-5|.|.
TGTGCCAGCAGCCTCTACCCCGACAGGCAAGAGACCCAGTACTTC
CASSLYPDRQETQYF
>TRBV7-8|TRBJ2-1|.|.
TGTGCCAGCAGCTTAGTAGGGGCCCACAATGAGCAGTTCTTC
CASSLVGAHNEQFF
>TRBV28|TRBJ2-5|TRBD2|many
TGTGCCAGCACCCCCCCCAGGCTAGCGGGGGGTCAAGAGACCCAGTACTTC
CASTPPRLAGGQETQYF
>TRBV29-1|TRBJ2-2|.|few
TGCAGCGCTAATACCCCATCGGAGCTGTTTTTT
CSANTPSELFF
>TRBV29-1|TRBJ2-3|.|.
TGCAGCGTTGTTTGGGGGCAAGATACGCAGTATTTT
CSVVWGQDTQYF
>TRBV6-1|TRBJ2-2|.|many
TGTGCCAGCATCCCGAGGCTGGGGAACACCGGGGAGCTGTTTTTT
CASIPRLGNTGELFF
>TRBV10-3|TRBJ1-2|.|.
TGTGCCATCAGTGAGGGACAGACATATGGCTACACCTTC
CAISEGQTYGYTF
>TRBV7-2|TRBJ1-2|.|many
TGTGCCAGCAGTCCTAGGGAGGCGGGTCACTATGGCTACACCTTC
CASSPREAGHYGYTF
>TRBV5-1|TRBJ2-5|TRBD2|.
TGCGCCAGCAGCACTAGCGGGGGGACCCAAGAGACCCAGTACTTC
CASSTSGGTQETQYF